What follows describes a single TCR beta chain. The antigen is undetermined. These data are taken from a study of tumor and adjacent non-tumor tissue in lung cancer. Study-level background: The cohort had approximately 13 adenocarcinoma, a couple of squamous cell and 1 small cell patients. Whole-study results and caveats: Tumor tissue had significantly higher TCR diversity than normal lung.

Three rounds of nested PCR, following a modified ARM-PCR protocol, produced the TCRbeta library. TCRdb analysed the multiplex PCR reads with MiXCR anew, one entry per CDR3 protein. The sample has approximately 120,000 distinct CDR3 sequences; 75% are singletons. The template was RNA from unsorted bulk tissue. Donors were chemotherapy-naive, newly diagnosed lung cancer surgical patients in China, August–November 2014. V lost 2 bases, J lost 6 bases, and 16 bases lay in between. The length of the CDR3 is 15 residues. The chain carries TRBV12-3 or TRBV12-4 and TRBJ1-1, with D perhaps matching TRBD1 (6 bases). This sequence was found in a woman in her sixties with non-small cell lung cancer. Material for sequencing was lung tumor tissue. The CDR3 nucleotides are TGTGCCAGCAGTTTATCCCGGACGGGGGCAGCTGAAGCTTTCTTT. Protein: CASSLSRTGAAEAFF.